The source of this T cell receptor (beta chain) is a study of shared clonotypes between healthy human individuals. Amplification in unsorted PBMC replicate PCRs started from 250 to 300 ng DNA, which equals some 29,000 T cell genomes. As handled by the study authors: With immunoSEQ giving junction-only sequences and no quality scores, filtering differed. Only in-frame clones appear in the TCRdb table, and some are missing; sequencing was by immunoSEQ multiplex PCR. V and J calls and clone size are given by that table; D and trimming were obtained from the DNA. The table lists about 470,000 clones, roughly 83% of them singletons. The CDR3 contains 17 residues. CDR1 and CDR2 (germline): SGDLS, YYNGEE. Deletions cut 0 bases from V and 9 bases from J, with 22 bases between.

Sequenced sample: PBMCs. This TCR was recovered from a woman aged 40-49 years in good health. Some clones in this sample may be carry-over from other donors' samples. This chain joins TRBV9 and TRBJ2-1, with TRBD2 as a possible D gene (6 bases). The CDR3 sequence is CASSVGPSGLMQGEQFF. CDR3 sequence (DNA): TGTGCCAGCAGCGTAGGTCCCTCGGGACTGATGCAGGGTGAGCAGTTCTTC.